A single sample gave rise to the 17 T cell receptor beta chains below, sequenced in a study of blood T cell repertoires in COVID-19. Some clones are missing from TCRdb's copy, which holds only in-frame ones; the method was immunoSEQ multiplex PCR. Counted here are 50,000 to 60,000 clones, around 90% occurring once; the ten biggest clones make up 3% to 4.5%. The sequenced sample consisted of peripheral blood. These receptors all come from a man aged 35-49 years with COVID-19, enrolled during active disease.

The chain has TRBV19 and TRBJ2-5; 11 positions agree with TRBD2. Germline V gene data show CDR1 as LNHDA and CDR2 as SQIVND (reference sequence). This CDR3 spans 15 amino acids. V lost 5 bases to trimming and J lost 5 bases; unmatched junction nucleotides: 7. The CDR3 spells CASSLLASGGETQYF. In DNA, the CDR3 is TGTGCCAGTAGTCTGCTCGCTAGCGGGGGGGAGACCCAGTACTTC.

The table lists this clone with a count of one. The chain is built from TRBV2 and TRBJ1-5; D gene unclear. The CDR3 sequence is 14 residues long. Between the trimmed V and J ends, which lost 1 base and 0 bases, there was a span of 4 bases. The germline CDR1 and CDR2 sequences are SNHLY and FYNNEI. CDR3 DNA: TGTGCCAGCAGTGAAGACTATAGCAATCAGCCCCAGCATTTT. Its protein product is CASSEDYSNQPQHF.

This chain links TRBV18 with TRBJ2-2, with TRBD2 matching 8 bases. The germline V gene has CDR1 KGHSH and CDR2 LQKENI. V trimming: 11 bases; J trimming: 2 bases; junction bases outside the gene matches: 1. The CDR3 spans 12 residues. The DNA of the CDR3 is TGTGCCGGGACTAGAAACACCGGGGAGCTGTTTTTT. Its protein is CAGTRNTGELFF.

This chain connects TRBV4-2 to TRBJ2-1, with D possibly being TRBD2 (6 bases). V was trimmed by 5 bases and J by 3 bases, leaving 17 bases between them. This CDR3 is 16 amino acids long. CDR1 is LGHNA, CDR2 YNFKEQ, per germline. The CDR3 loop reads CASSRRVSGGYNEQFF. The DNA of the CDR3 is TGTGCCAGCAGCAGGAGGGTCTCAGGAGGCTACAATGAGCAGTTCTTC.

This sequence joins TRBV3-1 (or the pseudogene TRBV3-2) and TRBJ1-1; the D gene is possibly TRBD1 (5 bases). CDR1 is LGHDT, CDR2 YNNKEL, per germline (reference sequence). The V gene lost 1 base and the J gene lost 8 bases, with 11 bases spanning the gap. The CDR3 length is 13 residues. The CDR3 region is CASSQVPGQEAFF. CDR3 DNA: TGTGCCAGCAGCCAAGTCCCAGGGCAGGAAGCTTTCTTT.

The chain is built from TRBV19 and TRBJ1-2; D call uncertain. This CDR3 spans 12 amino acids. V was shortened by 2 bases and J by 8 bases, with 9 bases between the two germline ends. Germline V lookup: CDR1 LNHDA, CDR2 SQIVND (reference sequence). CDR3 residues: CASSIRDGGYTF. For the CDR3, the DNA is TGTGCCAGTAGTATAAGAGACGGGGGCTACACCTTC.

The chain recombines TRBV5-6 with TRBJ2-1; 10 bases align to TRBD2. The CDR3 totals 14 residues. Trimming removed 3 bases from V and 8 bases from J; junction bases left unmatched: 5. Germline V gene sequence: CDR1 SGHDT, CDR2 YYEEEE. Here the CDR3 DNA reads TGTGCCAGCAGCTCCGGACTAGCGGAGGATGAGCAGTTCTTC. Protein product: CASSSGLAEDEQFF.

CDR3 in amino acids: CASSPGTGISHEQYF. CDR3 bases: TGTGCCAGCAGCCCAGGGACAGGGATTAGTCACGAGCAGTACTTC. V usage is TRBV5-4 and J usage is TRBJ2-7; 9 bases agree with TRBD1. V trimming: 4 bases; J trimming: 5 bases; junction bases outside the gene matches: 10. Germline lookup yields CDR1 SGHNT and CDR2 YYREEE (reference sequence). The CDR3 covers 15 residues.

The chain couples TRBV5-1 to TRBJ2-7; a possible D gene is TRBD2 (6 bases). Germline assignment: CDR1 SGHRS and CDR2 YFSETQ. The length of the CDR3 is 15 residues. With 3 bases removed from V and 5 bases from J, the gap between germline ends came to 18 bases. CDR3 amino acids: CASSWRDGREDEQYF. The CDR3 DNA reads TGCGCCAGCAGCTGGAGGGACGGTCGCGAGGACGAGCAGTACTTC.

In its sample, this clone was seen a few times. V gene TRBV5-1 combines with J gene TRBJ2-7; D perhaps matches TRBD2 (6 bases). The CDR3 contains 15 residues. V gave up 1 base and J gave up 2 bases, with 13 bases separating them. The germline V gene has CDR1 SGHRS and CDR2 YFSETQ. The CDR3 nucleotides read TGCGCCAGCAGCTTGCCTTCCGGGGGAACCTACGAGCAGTACTTC. Its translation: CASSLPSGGTYEQYF.

This chain uses TRBV19 with TRBJ1-2, with TRBD1 as a possible D gene (5 bases). Trimming took 5 bases from V and 4 from J, leaving 14 bases between them. The length of the CDR3 is 14 residues. Germline-derived CDR1 and CDR2 are LNHDA and SQIVND (reference sequence). CDR3 sequence reads: CASSAAPGSYGYTF. The CDR3 region has the DNA TGTGCCAGTAGTGCCGCGCCAGGGTCCTATGGCTACACCTTC.

The chain combines TRBV5-4 with TRBJ1-2; D ambiguous. The length of the CDR3 is 12 residues. Trimming took 9 bases from V and 4 from J, leaving 13 bases between them. CDR1 and CDR2 (germline): SGHNT, YYREEE (reference sequence). The DNA for the CDR3 is TGTGCCACTCCCGGCGGGCCCTATGGCTACACCTTC. Its protein is CATPGGPYGYTF.

The chain employs TRBV12-3 or TRBV12-4 and TRBJ2-3; D call uncertain. With 1 base removed from V and 8 bases from J, the gap between germline ends came to 10 bases. The length of the CDR3 is 13 residues. CDR3 in amino acids: CASSLVIPSTQYF. The CDR3 bases are TGTGCCAGCAGTTTAGTCATCCCCAGTACGCAGTATTTT.

This clone came up a few times. V and J are TRBV28 and TRBJ2-7; tentatively, D is TRBD1 (5 bases). Germline lookup yields CDR1 MDHEN and CDR2 SYDVKM. CDR3 length equals 16 residues. Trimming cost V 7 bases and J 1 base, with 20 bases left between them. CDR3 in amino acids: CASIPLGQVSSYEQYF. The CDR3 DNA reads as TGTGCCAGCATCCCTCTGGGGCAGGTTTCTTCCTACGAGCAGTACTTC.

This clone came up once. CDR3 protein: CASSLVLAGTGGTDTQYF. The CDR3, as DNA: TGTGCCAGCAGTCTCGTTCTAGCGGGGACGGGGGGCACAGATACGCAGTATTTT. The J gene is TRBJ2-3, the V gene TRBV27, with TRBD2 matching over 9 bases. J gave up 1 base and V 5 bases, and 13 bases lay outside the gene matches. Germline V gives CDR1 MNHEY, CDR2 SMNVEV (reference sequence). The CDR3 is 18 residues long.

The chain links TRBV27 to TRBJ2-5; 11 bases match TRBD2. The CDR3 is 16 amino acids. V lost 8 bases, J lost 1 base, and 9 bases stayed unmatched. Germline V gene sequence: CDR1 MNHEY, CDR2 SMNVEV (reference sequence). The CDR3: CASPPRLAGSQETQYF. The CDR3 bases are TGTGCCAGCCCCCCCCGACTAGCGGGGAGCCAAGAGACCCAGTACTTC.

The rearrangement links TRBV5-6 to TRBJ2-1; maybe TRBD1 (6 bases). Trimming stripped 4 bases from V and 4 bases from J, with 18 bases between. The CDR3 sequence is 16 residues long. Germline CDR1 SGHDT, CDR2 YYEEEE. CDR3 in amino acids: CASSELGGQQYNEQFF. DNA for the CDR3: TGTGCCAGCAGCGAGCTTGGAGGACAGCAATACAATGAGCAGTTCTTC.